These T cell receptor beta chains were read from a single sample in a study of CD4 T cells in relation to SARS-CoV-2 and coronaviruses. The table came from immunoSEQ multiplex PCR; TCRdb's copy has only in-frame clones and leaves some out. The sample consists of roughly 30,000 clones, 70% to 80% of them appearing once. For these TCRs, the target antigens are not known. Sequencing input: CD4+ T cells from PBMCs, cultured in vitro. The receptors stem from a human donor in good health. CDR3s include the opening cysteine and the closing phenylalanine or tryptophan. A D gene is named only where the DNA matches it firmly. The size field is filled for only some rows; it gives once, few, many or a size class.

CDR3 protein: CASKTGPSTDTQYF; CDR3 DNA: TGTGCCAGTAAAACAGGGCCCAGCACAGATACGCAGTATTTT; D gene: .; V gene: TRBV19; clone size: .; J gene: TRBJ2-3
CDR3 protein: CASSQFRGALEETQYF; CDR3 DNA: TGCGCCAGCAGCCAGTTCCGGGGGGCACTTGAAGAGACCCAGTACTTC; D gene: .; V gene: TRBV4-3; clone size: .; J gene: TRBJ2-5
CDR3 protein: CASSYSRDNNQPQHF; CDR3 DNA: TGTGCCAGCAGTTACTCTCGGGACAACAATCAGCCCCAGCATTTT; D gene: .; V gene: TRBV6-5; clone size: few; J gene: TRBJ1-5
CDR3 protein: CASSQGQGRAGELFF; CDR3 DNA: TGTGCCAGTAGTCAGGGACAGGGCAGGGCCGGGGAGCTGTTTTTT; D gene: TRBD1; V gene: TRBV19; clone size: .; J gene: TRBJ2-2
CDR3 protein: CASSPPGPGFYF; CDR3 DNA: TGTGCCAGCAGCCCACCAGGGCCGGGTTTCTATTTT; D gene: .; V gene: TRBV7-2; clone size: few; J gene: TRBJ2-3
CDR3 protein: CAISETGVTGELFF; CDR3 DNA: TGTGCCATCAGTGAAACAGGCGTCACCGGGGAGCTGTTTTTT; D gene: .; V gene: TRBV10-3; clone size: few; J gene: TRBJ2-2
CDR3 protein: CASTLIGADYGYTF; CDR3 DNA: TGTGCCAGCACCCTAATAGGGGCGGACTATGGCTACACCTTC; D gene: .; V gene: TRBV11-3; clone size: once; J gene: TRBJ1-2
CDR3 protein: CASSVTGGPEAFF; CDR3 DNA: TGTGCCAGCAGTGTGACAGGGGGCCCTGAAGCTTTCTTT; D gene: TRBD1; V gene: TRBV25-1; clone size: .; J gene: TRBJ1-1
CDR3 protein: CASSQPTSGGLVNTGELFF; CDR3 DNA: TGTGCCAGCAGCCAGCCGACTAGCGGGGGGCTAGTGAACACCGGGGAGCTGTTTTTT; D gene: TRBD2; V gene: TRBV5-4; clone size: once; J gene: TRBJ2-2
CDR3 protein: CASSMAGTGVYEQYF; CDR3 DNA: TGTGCCAGTAGTATGGCCGGGACAGGGGTCTACGAGCAGTACTTC; D gene: TRBD1; V gene: TRBV19; clone size: .; J gene: TRBJ2-7
CDR3 protein: CAISESNFQETQYF; CDR3 DNA: TGTGCCATCAGTGAGTCGAACTTCCAAGAGACCCAGTACTTC; D gene: .; V gene: TRBV10-3; clone size: .; J gene: TRBJ2-5